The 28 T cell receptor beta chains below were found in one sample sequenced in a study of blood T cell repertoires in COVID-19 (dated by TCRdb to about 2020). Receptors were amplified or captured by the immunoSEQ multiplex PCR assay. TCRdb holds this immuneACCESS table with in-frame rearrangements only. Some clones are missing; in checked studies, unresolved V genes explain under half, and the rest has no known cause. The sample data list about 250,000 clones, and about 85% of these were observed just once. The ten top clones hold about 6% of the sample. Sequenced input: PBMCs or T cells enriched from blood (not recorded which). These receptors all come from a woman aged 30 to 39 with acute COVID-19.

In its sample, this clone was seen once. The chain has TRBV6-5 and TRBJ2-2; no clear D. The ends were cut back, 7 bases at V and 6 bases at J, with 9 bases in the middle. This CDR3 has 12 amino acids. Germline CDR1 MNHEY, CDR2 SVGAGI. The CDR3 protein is CASTEESGELFF. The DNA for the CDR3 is TGTGCCAGCACCGAGGAATCCGGGGAGCTGTTTTTT.

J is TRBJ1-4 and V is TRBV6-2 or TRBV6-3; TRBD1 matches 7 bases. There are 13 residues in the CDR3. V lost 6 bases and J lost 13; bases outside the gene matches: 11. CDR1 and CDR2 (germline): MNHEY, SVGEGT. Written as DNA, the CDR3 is TGTGCCAGCAGCCTAAACTCAGGGGGACGACTGTTTTTT. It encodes CASSLNSGGRLFF.

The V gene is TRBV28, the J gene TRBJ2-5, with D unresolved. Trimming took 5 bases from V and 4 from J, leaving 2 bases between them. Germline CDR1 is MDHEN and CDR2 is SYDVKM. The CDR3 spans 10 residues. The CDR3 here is CASSLETQYF. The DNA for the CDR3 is TGTGCCAGCAGTCTAGAGACCCAGTACTTC. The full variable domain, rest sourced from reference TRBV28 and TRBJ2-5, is DVKVTQSSRYLVKRTGEKVFLECVQDMDHENMFWYRQDPGLGLRLIYFSYDVKMKEKGDIPEGYSVSREKKERFSLILESASTNQTSMYLCASSLETQYFGPGTRLLVL.

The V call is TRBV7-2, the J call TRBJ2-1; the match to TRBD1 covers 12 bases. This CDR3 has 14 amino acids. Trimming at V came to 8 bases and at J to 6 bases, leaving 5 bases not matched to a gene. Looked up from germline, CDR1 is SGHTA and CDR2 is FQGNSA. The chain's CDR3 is CASHRDRGLNEQFF. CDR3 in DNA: TGTGCCAGCCACCGGGACAGGGGGCTCAATGAGCAGTTCTTC.

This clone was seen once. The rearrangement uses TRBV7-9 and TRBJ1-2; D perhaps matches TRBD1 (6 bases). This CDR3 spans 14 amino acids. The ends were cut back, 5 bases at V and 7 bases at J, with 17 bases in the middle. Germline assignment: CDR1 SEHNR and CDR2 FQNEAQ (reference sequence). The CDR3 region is CASSLSQGPSGYTF. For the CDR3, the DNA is TGTGCCAGCAGCCTAAGTCAGGGGCCGAGTGGCTACACCTTC.

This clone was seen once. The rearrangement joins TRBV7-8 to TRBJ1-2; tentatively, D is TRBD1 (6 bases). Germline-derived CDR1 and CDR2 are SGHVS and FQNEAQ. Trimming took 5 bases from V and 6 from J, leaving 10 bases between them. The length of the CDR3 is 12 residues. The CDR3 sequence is CASSVNRDGYTF. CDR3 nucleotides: TGTGCCAGCAGCGTTAACAGGGATGGCTACACCTTC.

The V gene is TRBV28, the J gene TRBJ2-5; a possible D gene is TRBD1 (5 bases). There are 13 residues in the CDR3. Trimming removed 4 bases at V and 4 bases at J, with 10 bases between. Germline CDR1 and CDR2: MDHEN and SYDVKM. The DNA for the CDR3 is TGTGCCAGCAGTTCTAGGGGTCCAGAGACCCAGTACTTC. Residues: CASSSRGPETQYF. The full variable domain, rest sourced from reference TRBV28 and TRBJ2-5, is DVKVTQSSRYLVKRTGEKVFLECVQDMDHENMFWYRQDPGLGLRLIYFSYDVKMKEKGDIPEGYSVSREKKERFSLILESASTNQTSMYLCASSSRGPETQYFGPGTRLLVL.

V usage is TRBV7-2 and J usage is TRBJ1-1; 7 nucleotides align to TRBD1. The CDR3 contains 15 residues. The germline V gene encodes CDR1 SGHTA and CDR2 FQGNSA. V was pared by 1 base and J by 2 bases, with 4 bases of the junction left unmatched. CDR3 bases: TGTGCCAGCAGCTTAGTGAGGACAGGAAACACTGAAGCTTTCTTT. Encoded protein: CASSLVRTGNTEAFF.

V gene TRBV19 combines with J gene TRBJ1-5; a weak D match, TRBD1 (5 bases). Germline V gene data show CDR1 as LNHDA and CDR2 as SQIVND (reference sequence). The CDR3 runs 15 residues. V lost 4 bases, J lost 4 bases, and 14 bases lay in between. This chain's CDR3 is CASSKSQGLNQPQHF. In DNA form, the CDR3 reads TGTGCCAGTAGTAAATCCCAGGGCCTGAATCAGCCCCAGCATTTT.

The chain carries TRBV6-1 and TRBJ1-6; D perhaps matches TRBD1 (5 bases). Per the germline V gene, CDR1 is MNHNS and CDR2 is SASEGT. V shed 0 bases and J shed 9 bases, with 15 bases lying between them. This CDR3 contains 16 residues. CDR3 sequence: CASSEAISQGGSPLHF. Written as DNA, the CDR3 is TGTGCCAGCAGTGAAGCAATCTCCCAGGGTGGTTCACCCCTCCACTTT.

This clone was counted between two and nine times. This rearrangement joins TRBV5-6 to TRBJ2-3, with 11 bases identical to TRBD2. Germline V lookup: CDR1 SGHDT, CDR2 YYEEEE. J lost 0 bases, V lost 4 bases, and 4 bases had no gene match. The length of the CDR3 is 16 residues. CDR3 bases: TGTGCCAGCAGCCCCCGACTAGCGGGAAGCACAGATACGCAGTATTTT. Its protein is CASSPRLAGSTDTQYF.

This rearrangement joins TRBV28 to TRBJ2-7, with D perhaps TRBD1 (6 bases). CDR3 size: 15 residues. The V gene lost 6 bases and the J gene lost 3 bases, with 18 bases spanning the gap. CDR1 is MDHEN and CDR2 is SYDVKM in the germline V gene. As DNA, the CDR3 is TGTGCCAGCAGCCCGACAGGCTTTAATTTCTACGAGCAGTACTTC. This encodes CASSPTGFNFYEQYF.

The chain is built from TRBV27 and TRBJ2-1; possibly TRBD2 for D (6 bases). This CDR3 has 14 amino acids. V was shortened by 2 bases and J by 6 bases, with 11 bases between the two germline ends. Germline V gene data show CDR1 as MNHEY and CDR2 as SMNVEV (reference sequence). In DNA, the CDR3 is TGTGCCAGCAGTTTAACTAGCCTAGGCAATGAGCAGTTCTTC. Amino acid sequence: CASSLTSLGNEQFF.

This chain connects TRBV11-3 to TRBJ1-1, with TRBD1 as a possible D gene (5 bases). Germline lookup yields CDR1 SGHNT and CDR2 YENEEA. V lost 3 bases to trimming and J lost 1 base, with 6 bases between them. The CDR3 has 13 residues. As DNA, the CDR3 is TGTGCCAGCAGCTTTCAGGGGAACACTGAAGCTTTCTTT. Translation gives CASSFQGNTEAFF.

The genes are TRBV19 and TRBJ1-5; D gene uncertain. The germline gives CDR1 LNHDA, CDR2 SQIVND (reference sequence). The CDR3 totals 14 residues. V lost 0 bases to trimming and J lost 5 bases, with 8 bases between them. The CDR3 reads CASSIDRYYQPQHF. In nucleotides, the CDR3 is TGTGCCAGTAGTATAGATCGGTATTATCAGCCCCAGCATTTT.

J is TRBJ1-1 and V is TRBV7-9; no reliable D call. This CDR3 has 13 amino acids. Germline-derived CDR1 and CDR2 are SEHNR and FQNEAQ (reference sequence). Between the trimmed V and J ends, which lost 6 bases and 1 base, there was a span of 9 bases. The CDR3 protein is CASSPAENTEAFF. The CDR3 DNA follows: TGTGCCAGCAGTCCTGCGGAGAACACTGAAGCTTTCTTT. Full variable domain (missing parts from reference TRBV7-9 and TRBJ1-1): DTGVSQNPRHKITKRGQNVTFRCDPISEHNRLYWYRQTLGQGPEFLTYFQNEAQLEKSRLLSDRFSAERPKGSFSTLEIQRTEQGDSAMYLCASSPAENTEAFFGQGTRLTVV.

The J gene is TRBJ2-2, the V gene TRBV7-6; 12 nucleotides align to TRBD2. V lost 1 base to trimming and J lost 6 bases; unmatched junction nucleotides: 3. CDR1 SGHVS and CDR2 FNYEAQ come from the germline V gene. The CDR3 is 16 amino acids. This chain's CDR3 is CASSLEASGRAGELFF. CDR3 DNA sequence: TGTGCCAGCAGCTTAGAGGCTAGCGGGAGGGCCGGGGAGCTGTTTTTT.

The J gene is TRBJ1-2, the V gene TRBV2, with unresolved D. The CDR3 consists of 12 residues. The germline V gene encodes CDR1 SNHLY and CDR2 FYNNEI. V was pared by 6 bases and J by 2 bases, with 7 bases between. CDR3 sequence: CASSEGNYGYTF. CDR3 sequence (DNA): TGTGCCAGCAGCGAGGGCAACTATGGCTACACCTTC.

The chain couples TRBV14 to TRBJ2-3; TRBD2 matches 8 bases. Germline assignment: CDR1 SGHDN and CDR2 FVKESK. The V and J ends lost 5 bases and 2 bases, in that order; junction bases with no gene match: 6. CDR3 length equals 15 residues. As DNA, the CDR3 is TGTGCCAGCAGCACGCGGCGGGGGGACACAGATACGCAGTATTTT. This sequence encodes CASSTRRGDTDTQYF.

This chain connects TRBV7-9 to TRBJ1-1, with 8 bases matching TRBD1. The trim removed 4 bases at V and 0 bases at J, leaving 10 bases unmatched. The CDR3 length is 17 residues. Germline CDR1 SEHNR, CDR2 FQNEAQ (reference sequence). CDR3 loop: CASSYTGGRGMNTEAFF. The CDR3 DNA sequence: TGTGCCAGCAGCTATACAGGGGGTAGAGGTATGAACACTGAAGCTTTCTTT.

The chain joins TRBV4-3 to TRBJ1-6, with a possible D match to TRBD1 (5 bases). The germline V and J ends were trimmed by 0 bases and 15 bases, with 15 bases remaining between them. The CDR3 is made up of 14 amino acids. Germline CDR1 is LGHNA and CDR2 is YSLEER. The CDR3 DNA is TGCGCCAGCAGCCAAGAAGATTTTACAGGCGGCCTCCACTTT. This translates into CASSQEDFTGGLHF.

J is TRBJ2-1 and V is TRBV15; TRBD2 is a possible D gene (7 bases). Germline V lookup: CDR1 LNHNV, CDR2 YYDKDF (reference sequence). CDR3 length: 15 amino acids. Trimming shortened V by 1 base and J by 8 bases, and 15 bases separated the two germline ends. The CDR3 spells CATSRVNGGLDEQFF. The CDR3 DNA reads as TGTGCCACCAGCAGAGTTAACGGGGGGCTGGATGAGCAGTTCTTC.

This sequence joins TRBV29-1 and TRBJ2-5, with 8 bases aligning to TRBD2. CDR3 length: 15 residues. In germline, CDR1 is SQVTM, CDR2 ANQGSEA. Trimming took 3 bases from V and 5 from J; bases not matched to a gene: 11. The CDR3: CSVDWGSGSMETQYF. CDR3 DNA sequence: TGCAGCGTTGATTGGGGGAGCGGGAGTATGGAGACCCAGTACTTC.

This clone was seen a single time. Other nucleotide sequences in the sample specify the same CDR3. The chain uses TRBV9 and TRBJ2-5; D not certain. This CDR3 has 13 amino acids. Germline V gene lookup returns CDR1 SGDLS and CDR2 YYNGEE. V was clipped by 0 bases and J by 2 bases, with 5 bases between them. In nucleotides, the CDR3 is TGTGCCAGCAGCGTAGACCAGCAAGAGACCCAGTACTTC. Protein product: CASSVDQQETQYF.

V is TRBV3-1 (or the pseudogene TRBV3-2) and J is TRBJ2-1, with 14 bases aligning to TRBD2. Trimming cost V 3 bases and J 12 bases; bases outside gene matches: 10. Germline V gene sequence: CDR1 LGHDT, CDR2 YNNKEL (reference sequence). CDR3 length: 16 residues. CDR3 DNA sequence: TGTGCCAGCAGCCAGGAGACTAGCGGGAGGGCCCGGGGGCAGTTCTTC. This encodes CASSQETSGRARGQFF.

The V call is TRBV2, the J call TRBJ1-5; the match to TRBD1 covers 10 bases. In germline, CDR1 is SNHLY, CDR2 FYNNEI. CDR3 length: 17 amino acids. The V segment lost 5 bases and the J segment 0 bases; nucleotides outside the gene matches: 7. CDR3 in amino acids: CASSLGQGLYSNQPQHF. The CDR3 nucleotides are TGTGCCAGCAGTCTGGGACAGGGGCTCTATAGCAATCAGCCCCAGCATTTT.

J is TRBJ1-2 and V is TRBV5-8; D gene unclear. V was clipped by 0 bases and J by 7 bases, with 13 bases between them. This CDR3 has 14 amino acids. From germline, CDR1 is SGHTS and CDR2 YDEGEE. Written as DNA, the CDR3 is TGTGCCAGCAGCTTGGACCAGGCGTTAGGTGGCTACACCTTC. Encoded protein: CASSLDQALGGYTF.

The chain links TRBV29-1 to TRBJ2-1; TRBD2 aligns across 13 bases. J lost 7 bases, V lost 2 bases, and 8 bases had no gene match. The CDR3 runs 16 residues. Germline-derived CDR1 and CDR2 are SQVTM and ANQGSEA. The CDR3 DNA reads TGCAGCGTTGAATTCTGGACTAGCGGGAGCGTTAATGAGCAGTTCTTC. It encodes CSVEFWTSGSVNEQFF.